This T cell receptor beta chain was found in a study of cytomegalovirus exposure and HLA in healthy donors. This clone appeared a single time. The antigen remains undetermined. Study-wide results and caveats: The study labeled under 200 TCR beta chains cytomegalovirus-associated.

This CDR3 spans 16 amino acids. J gave up 2 bases and V 3 bases, and 7 bases lay outside the gene matches. Per the germline V gene, CDR1 is ENHRY and CDR2 is SYGVKD. PCR involved 60 Vbeta and 13 Jbeta primers. Repertoires were generated with immunoSEQ multiplex PCR, while TCRdb's copy carries only in-frame clones and drops some. The repertoire holds more than 70,000 clones, with 70% to 85% as singletons. The receptor comes from a man between 45 and 60 years old in good health and CMV-seropositive. The sequencing sample was made of PBMCs. The chain joins TRBV10-3 to TRBJ2-3; the match to TRBD2 covers 8 bases. The CDR3 DNA reads TGTGCCATCAGTGATGGCGGGAGGAGGAACACAGATACGCAGTATTTT. Residues: CAISDGGRRNTDTQYF.